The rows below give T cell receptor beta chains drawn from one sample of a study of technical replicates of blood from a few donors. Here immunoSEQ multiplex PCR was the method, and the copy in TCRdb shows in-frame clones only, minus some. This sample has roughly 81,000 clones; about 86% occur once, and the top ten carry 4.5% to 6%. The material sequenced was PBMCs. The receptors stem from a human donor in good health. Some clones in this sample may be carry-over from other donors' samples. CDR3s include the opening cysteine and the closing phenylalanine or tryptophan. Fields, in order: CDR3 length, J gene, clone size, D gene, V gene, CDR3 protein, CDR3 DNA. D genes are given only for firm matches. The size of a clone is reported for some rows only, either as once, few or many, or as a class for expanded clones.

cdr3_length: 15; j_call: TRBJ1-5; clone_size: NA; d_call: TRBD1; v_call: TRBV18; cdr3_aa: CASSSGTGAGEPQHF; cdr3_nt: TGTGCCAGCTCATCCGGGACAGGGGCTGGGGAGCCCCAGCATTTT
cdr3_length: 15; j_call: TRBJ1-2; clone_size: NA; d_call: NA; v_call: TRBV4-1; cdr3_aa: CASSHPPQGNYGYTF; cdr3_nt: TGCGCCAGCAGCCACCCCCCGCAGGGTAACTATGGCTACACCTTC
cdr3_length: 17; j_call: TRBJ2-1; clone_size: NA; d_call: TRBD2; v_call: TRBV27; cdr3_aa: CASSLSPSGSSYNEQFF; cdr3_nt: TGTGCCAGCAGTTTATCCCCTAGCGGGAGCAGCTACAATGAGCAGTTCTTC
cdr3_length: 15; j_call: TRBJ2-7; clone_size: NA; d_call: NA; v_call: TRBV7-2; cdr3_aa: CASSLRQGRSYEQYF; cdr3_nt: TGTGCCAGCAGCCTAAGACAAGGAAGGTCCTACGAGCAGTACTTC
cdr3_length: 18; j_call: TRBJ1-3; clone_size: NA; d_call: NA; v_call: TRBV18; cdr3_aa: CASSPDLGGRTSGNTIYF; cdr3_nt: TGTGCCAGCTCACCGGACCTCGGGGGGAGAACCTCTGGAAACACCATATATTTT
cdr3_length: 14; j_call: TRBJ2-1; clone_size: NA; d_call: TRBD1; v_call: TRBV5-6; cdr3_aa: CASGGQGSYNEQFF; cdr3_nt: TGTGCCAGCGGGGGACAGGGCTCCTACAATGAGCAGTTCTTC
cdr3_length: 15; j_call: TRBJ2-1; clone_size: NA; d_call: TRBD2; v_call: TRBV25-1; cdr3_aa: CASNLAGGRVEEQFF; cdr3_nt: TGTGCCAGCAACCTAGCGGGAGGGCGGGTTGAGGAGCAGTTCTTC
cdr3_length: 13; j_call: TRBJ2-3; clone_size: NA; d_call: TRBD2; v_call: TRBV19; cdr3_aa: CASKREGLDTQYF; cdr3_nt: TGTGCCAGTAAGCGGGAGGGCCTAGATACGCAGTATTTT
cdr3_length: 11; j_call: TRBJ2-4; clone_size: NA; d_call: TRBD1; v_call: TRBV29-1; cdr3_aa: CSDGQGDIQYF; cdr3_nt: TGCAGCGATGGACAGGGCGACATTCAGTACTTC
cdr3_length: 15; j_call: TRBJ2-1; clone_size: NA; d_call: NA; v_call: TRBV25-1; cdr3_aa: CASSATGGAYNEQFF; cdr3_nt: TGTGCCAGCAGCGCTACTGGCGGGGCCTACAATGAGCAGTTCTTC
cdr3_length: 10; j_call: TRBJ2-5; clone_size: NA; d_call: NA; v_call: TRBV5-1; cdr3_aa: CASPLETQYF; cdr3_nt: TGCGCCAGCCCTCTGGAGACCCAGTACTTC
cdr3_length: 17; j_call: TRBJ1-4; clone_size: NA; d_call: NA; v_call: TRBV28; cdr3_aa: CASSLRTQMIRNEKLFF; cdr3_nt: TGTGCCAGCAGTTTAAGAACGCAGATGATTCGTAATGAAAAACTGTTTTTT
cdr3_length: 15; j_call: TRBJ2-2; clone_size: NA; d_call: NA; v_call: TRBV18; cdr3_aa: CASSPTHTNTGELFF; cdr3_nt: TGTGCCAGCTCACCAACGCACACGAACACCGGGGAGCTGTTTTTT
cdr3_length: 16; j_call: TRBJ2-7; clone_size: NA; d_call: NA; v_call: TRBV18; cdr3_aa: CASSLALTSISYEQYF; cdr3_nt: TGTGCCAGCTCCCTTGCTTTAACTAGCATCTCCTACGAGCAGTACTTC
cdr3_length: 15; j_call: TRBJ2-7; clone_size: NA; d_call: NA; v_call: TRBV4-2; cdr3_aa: CASSQDRGSRYEQYF; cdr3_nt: TGTGCCAGCAGCCAAGATCGTGGGAGTCGTTACGAGCAGTACTTC
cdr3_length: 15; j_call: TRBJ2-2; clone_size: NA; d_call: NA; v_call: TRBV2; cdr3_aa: CASSASEGGTGELFF; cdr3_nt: TGTGCCAGCAGTGCTTCGGAGGGTGGGACCGGGGAGCTGTTTTTT
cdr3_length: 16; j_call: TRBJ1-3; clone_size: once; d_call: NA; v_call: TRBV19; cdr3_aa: CASSVGQFPESSTIYF; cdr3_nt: TGTGCCAGTAGCGTCGGACAGTTCCCGGAGTCCAGCACCATATATTTT
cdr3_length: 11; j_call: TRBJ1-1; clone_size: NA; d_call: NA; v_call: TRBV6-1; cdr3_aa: CAGIGRTEAFF; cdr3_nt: TGTGCAGGGATCGGGAGGACTGAAGCTTTCTTT
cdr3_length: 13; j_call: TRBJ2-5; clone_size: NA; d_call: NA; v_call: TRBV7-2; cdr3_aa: CASSLRRGETQYF; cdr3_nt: TGTGCCAGCAGCTTGAGACGGGGTGAGACCCAGTACTTC
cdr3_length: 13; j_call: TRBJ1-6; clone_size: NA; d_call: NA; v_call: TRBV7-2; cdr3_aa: CASSYQQNSPLHF; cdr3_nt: TGTGCCAGCAGCTATCAACAGAATTCACCCCTCCACTTT
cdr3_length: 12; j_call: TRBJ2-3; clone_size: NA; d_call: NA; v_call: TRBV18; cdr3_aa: CASATSTDTQYF; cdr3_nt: TGTGCCAGCGCCACTAGCACAGATACGCAGTATTTT
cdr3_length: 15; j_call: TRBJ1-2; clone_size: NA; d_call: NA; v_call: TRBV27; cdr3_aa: CASNPGQGLYYGYTF; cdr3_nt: TGTGCCAGTAACCCGGGACAAGGGTTGTATTATGGCTACACCTTC
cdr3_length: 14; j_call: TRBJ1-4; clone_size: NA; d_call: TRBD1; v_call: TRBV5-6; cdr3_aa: CASSYQGAFRKLFF; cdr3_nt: TGTGCCAGCAGCTACCAGGGGGCTTTCAGGAAACTGTTTTTT
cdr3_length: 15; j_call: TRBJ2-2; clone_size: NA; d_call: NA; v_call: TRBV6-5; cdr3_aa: CASSSKGPNTGELFF; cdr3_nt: TGTGCCAGCAGTTCAAAGGGGCCGAACACCGGGGAGCTGTTTTTT
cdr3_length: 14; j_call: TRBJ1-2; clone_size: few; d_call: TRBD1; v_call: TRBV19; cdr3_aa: CATQSGTASYGYTF; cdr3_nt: TGTGCCACCCAGAGTGGGACAGCTTCATATGGCTACACCTTC
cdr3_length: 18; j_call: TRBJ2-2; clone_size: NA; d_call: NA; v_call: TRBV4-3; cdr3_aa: CASSHWHPSAAGTGELFF; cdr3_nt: TGCGCCAGCAGCCACTGGCACCCAAGCGCTGCGGGAACCGGGGAGCTGTTTTTT
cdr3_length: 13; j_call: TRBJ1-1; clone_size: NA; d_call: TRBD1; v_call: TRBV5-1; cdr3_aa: CASSFDRVDEAFF; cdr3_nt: TGCGCCAGCAGCTTCGACAGGGTGGATGAAGCTTTCTTT
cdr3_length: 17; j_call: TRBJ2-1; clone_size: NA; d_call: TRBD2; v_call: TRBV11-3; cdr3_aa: CASSALGGGGAYNEQFF; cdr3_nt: TGTGCCAGCAGCGCTTTGGGTGGTGGGGGGGCCTACAATGAGCAGTTCTTC
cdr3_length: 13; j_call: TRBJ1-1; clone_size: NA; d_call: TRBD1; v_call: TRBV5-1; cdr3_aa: CASSQQGSAEAFF; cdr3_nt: TGCGCCAGCAGCCAACAGGGGAGCGCTGAAGCTTTCTTT
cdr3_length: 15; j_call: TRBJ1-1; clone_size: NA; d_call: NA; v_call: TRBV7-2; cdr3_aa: CASSLIAQGQTEAFF; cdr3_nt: TGTGCCAGCAGCTTAATCGCCCAGGGTCAAACTGAAGCTTTCTTT
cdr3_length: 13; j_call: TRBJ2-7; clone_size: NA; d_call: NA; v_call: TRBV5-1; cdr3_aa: CASSPAVYYEQYF; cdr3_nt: TGCGCCAGCAGCCCGGCGGTTTACTACGAGCAGTACTTC
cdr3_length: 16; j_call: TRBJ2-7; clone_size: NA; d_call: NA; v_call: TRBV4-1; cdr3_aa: CASSPSGLAGVDEQYF; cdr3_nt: TGCGCCAGCAGCCCAAGTGGGTTGGCAGGGGTGGACGAGCAGTACTTC
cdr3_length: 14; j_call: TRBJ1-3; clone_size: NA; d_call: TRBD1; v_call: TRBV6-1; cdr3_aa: CASISGGHGNTIYF; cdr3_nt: TGTGCCAGCATTTCAGGGGGCCATGGAAACACCATATATTTT
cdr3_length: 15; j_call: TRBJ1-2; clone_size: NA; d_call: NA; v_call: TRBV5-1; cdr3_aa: CASSSGVTESYGYTF; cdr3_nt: TGCGCCAGCAGCTCGGGGGTCACGGAGTCTTATGGCTACACCTTC
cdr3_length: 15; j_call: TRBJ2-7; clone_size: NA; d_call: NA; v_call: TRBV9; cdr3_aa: CASSVHEQETYEQYF; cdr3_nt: TGTGCCAGCAGCGTACATGAACAGGAGACCTACGAGCAGTACTTC
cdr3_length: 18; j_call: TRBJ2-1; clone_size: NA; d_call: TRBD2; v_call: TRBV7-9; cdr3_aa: CASSGTTTIVLTGNEQFF; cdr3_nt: TGTGCCAGCAGTGGGACTACCACAATAGTTTTGACGGGAAATGAGCAGTTCTTC
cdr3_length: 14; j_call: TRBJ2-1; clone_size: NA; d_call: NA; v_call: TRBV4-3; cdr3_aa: CASSPEVGNNEQFF; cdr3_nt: TGCGCCAGCAGCCCGGAGGTGGGTAACAATGAGCAGTTCTTC
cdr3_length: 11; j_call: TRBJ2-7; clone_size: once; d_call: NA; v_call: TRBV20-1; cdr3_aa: CSASYFYERYF; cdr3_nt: TGCAGTGCTAGCTACTTCTACGAGCGGTACTTC
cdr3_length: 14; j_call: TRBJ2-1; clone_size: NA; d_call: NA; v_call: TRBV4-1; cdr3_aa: CASSPTDRPREQFF; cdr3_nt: TGCGCCAGCAGCCCAACCGACAGGCCCAGAGAGCAGTTCTTC
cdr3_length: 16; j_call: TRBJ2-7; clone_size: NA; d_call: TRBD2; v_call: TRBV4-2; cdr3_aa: CASSKEVTSGSYEQYF; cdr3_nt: TGTGCCAGCAGCAAAGAAGTGACTAGCGGGTCCTACGAGCAGTACTTC
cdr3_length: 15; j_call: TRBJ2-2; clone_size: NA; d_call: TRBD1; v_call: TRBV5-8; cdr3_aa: CASSFRTGEDGELFF; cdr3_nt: TGTGCCAGCAGCTTTAGGACAGGGGAGGACGGGGAGCTGTTTTTT
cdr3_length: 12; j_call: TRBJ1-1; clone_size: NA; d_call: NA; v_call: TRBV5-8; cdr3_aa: CASSLSGAEAFF; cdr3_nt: TGTGCCAGCAGCTTATCAGGGGCTGAAGCTTTCTTT
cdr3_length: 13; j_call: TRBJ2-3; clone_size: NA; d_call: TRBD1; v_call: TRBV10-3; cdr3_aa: CAINGQGSDTQYF; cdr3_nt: TGTGCCATCAACGGACAGGGGAGTGATACGCAGTATTTT
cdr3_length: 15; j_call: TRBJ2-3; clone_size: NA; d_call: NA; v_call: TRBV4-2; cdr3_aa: CASSLGTPSTDTQYF; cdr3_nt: TGTGCCAGCAGCCTAGGGACACCCAGCACAGATACGCAGTATTTT
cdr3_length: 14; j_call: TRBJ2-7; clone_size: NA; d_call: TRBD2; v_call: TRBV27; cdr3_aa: CASKLGLAGDEQYF; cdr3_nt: TGTGCCAGCAAGCTAGGACTAGCGGGGGACGAGCAGTACTTC
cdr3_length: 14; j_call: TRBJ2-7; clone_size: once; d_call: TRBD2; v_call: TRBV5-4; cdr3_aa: CASSWTSGTYEQYF; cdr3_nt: TGTGCCAGCAGTTGGACTAGCGGGACTTACGAGCAGTACTTC
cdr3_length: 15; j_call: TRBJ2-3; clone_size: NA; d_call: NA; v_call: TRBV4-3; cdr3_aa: CASSQSGFFTDTQYF; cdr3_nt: TGCGCCAGCAGCCAATCAGGGTTTTTCACAGATACGCAGTATTTT
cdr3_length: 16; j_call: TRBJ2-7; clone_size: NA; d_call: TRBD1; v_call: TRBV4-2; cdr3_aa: CASSRTPGQGSYEQYF; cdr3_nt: TGTGCCAGCAGCCGCACCCCAGGACAGGGCTCCTACGAGCAGTACTTC
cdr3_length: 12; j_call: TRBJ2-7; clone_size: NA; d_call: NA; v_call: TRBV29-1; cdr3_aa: CSVVDTTYEQYF; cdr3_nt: TGCAGCGTTGTGGACACCACCTACGAGCAGTACTTC
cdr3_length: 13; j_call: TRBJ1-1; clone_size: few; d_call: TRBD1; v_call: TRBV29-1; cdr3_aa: CSVTGQGITEAFF; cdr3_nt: TGCAGCGTTACCGGACAGGGGATCACTGAAGCTTTCTTT
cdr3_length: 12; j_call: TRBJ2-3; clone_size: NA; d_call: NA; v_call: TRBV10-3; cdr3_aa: CAIASEADTQYF; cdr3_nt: TGTGCCATTGCTTCCGAGGCAGATACGCAGTATTTT
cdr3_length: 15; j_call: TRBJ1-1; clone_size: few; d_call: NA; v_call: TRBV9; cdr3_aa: CASSVGALMNTEAFF; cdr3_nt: TGTGCCAGCAGCGTAGGGGCCCTGATGAACACTGAAGCTTTCTTT
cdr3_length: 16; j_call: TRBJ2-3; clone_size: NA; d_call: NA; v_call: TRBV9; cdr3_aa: CASSVDRAGGTDTQYF; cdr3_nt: TGTGCCAGCAGCGTAGATCGAGCGGGCGGCACAGATACGCAGTATTTT